A selection of T cell receptor beta chains follows, all from one sample in a study of blood T cell repertoires in COVID-19. Assay: immunoSEQ multiplex PCR; the TCRdb copy retains only in-frame clones and omits some. This repertoire shows fewer than 120,000 clones, about 85% found once; its top ten account for around 4.8%. The specimen sequenced was peripheral blood. These receptors originate from a human donor in a cohort sampled during active COVID-19. CDR3s include the opening cysteine and the closing phenylalanine or tryptophan. Fields, in order: J gene, V gene, D gene, clone size, CDR3 DNA, CDR3 protein. The D gene is left open where the match is weak. Rows give clone size only sometimes, using once, few, many, or a class for an expanded clone.

J gene: TRBJ1-2
V gene: TRBV28
D gene: TRBD1
clone size: .
CDR3 DNA: TGTGCCAGCAGTTTCCCCGGACAGGGGGCGAAAGGCTACACCTTC
CDR3 protein: CASSFPGQGAKGYTF

J gene: TRBJ2-1
V gene: TRBV6-5
D gene: TRBD2
clone size: once
CDR3 DNA: TGTGCCAGCACGGGGGGGGCCCGATCCTACAATGAGCAGTTCTTC
CDR3 protein: CASTGGARSYNEQFF

J gene: TRBJ2-7
V gene: TRBV11-2
D gene: .
clone size: .
CDR3 DNA: TGTGCCAGCAGCTCCTCGGGTGGTTTCTACGAGCAGTACTTC
CDR3 protein: CASSSSGGFYEQYF

J gene: TRBJ2-3
V gene: TRBV2
D gene: TRBD2
clone size: .
CDR3 DNA: TGTGCCAGCAAGGCTCTCGCGGGGGGGGACACAGATACGCAGTATTTT
CDR3 protein: CASKALAGGDTDTQYF

J gene: TRBJ1-6
V gene: TRBV4-3
D gene: TRBD1
clone size: once
CDR3 DNA: TGCGCCAGCAGCCAAGATCCCCCAGGGGGCAATTCACCCCTCCACTTT
CDR3 protein: CASSQDPPGGNSPLHF

J gene: TRBJ2-3
V gene: TRBV27
D gene: TRBD1
clone size: .
CDR3 DNA: TGTGCCAGCAGTTTTGACAGGGGTGGACCAGATACGCAGTATTTT
CDR3 protein: CASSFDRGGPDTQYF

J gene: TRBJ1-2
V gene: TRBV6-6
D gene: .
clone size: .
CDR3 DNA: TGTGCCAGCAGCCCCGACAGAAACTATGGCTACACCTTC
CDR3 protein: CASSPDRNYGYTF

J gene: TRBJ2-1
V gene: TRBV19
D gene: TRBD1
clone size: few
CDR3 DNA: TGTGCCAGTAGTACAAGCCCGACAGGGCGGCACAATGAGCAGTTCTTC
CDR3 protein: CASSTSPTGRHNEQFF

J gene: TRBJ1-1
V gene: TRBV19
D gene: .
clone size: .
CDR3 DNA: TGTGCCAGTAGTATTACAGCCGCGAACACTGAAGCTTTCTTT
CDR3 protein: CASSITAANTEAFF

J gene: TRBJ1-2
V gene: TRBV7-9
D gene: TRBD1
clone size: .
CDR3 DNA: TGTGCCAGCAGCTTAGACAGGGGAAACGGCTACACCTTC
CDR3 protein: CASSLDRGNGYTF

J gene: TRBJ2-1
V gene: TRBV5-1
D gene: .
clone size: .
CDR3 DNA: TGCGCCAGCGGATGGGCAGGGGATTACAATGAGCAGTTCTTC
CDR3 protein: CASGWAGDYNEQFF

J gene: TRBJ2-2
V gene: TRBV19
D gene: .
clone size: .
CDR3 DNA: TGTGCCACCTCTAAAAGGGCTGAGGGCACCGGGGAGCTGTTTTTT
CDR3 protein: CATSKRAEGTGELFF

J gene: TRBJ1-1
V gene: TRBV10-1
D gene: .
clone size: once
CDR3 DNA: TGCGCCAGCAGTGATGGACAAGTGAACACTGAAGCTTTCTTT
CDR3 protein: CASSDGQVNTEAFF

J gene: TRBJ2-5
V gene: TRBV6-5
D gene: TRBD1
clone size: .
CDR3 DNA: TGTGCCAGCAGTTCGAGACAGGGGCAACCCCAAGAGACCCAGTACTTC
CDR3 protein: CASSSRQGQPQETQYF

J gene: TRBJ1-1
V gene: TRBV7-9
D gene: .
clone size: .
CDR3 DNA: TGTGCCAGCAGCCTCAGGGGAGACACTGAAGCTTTCTTT
CDR3 protein: CASSLRGDTEAFF

J gene: TRBJ1-1
V gene: TRBV5-1
D gene: .
clone size: .
CDR3 DNA: TGCGCCACCGCCGGGGGGCCAAAGAACACTGAAGCTTTCTTT
CDR3 protein: CATAGGPKNTEAFF

J gene: TRBJ1-3
V gene: TRBV4-2
D gene: TRBD1
clone size: .
CDR3 DNA: TGTGCCAGCAGCCATACTATCCGGGACAGGGGGCGTAGAAACACCATATATTTT
CDR3 protein: CASSHTIRDRGRRNTIYF

J gene: TRBJ1-2
V gene: TRBV5-1
D gene: TRBD1
clone size: .
CDR3 DNA: TGCGCCAGCAGCTTAGGACAGGGAACTAACTATGGCTACACCTTC
CDR3 protein: CASSLGQGTNYGYTF

J gene: TRBJ2-5
V gene: TRBV28
D gene: TRBD2
clone size: few
CDR3 DNA: TGTGCCAGCAGTCGGACTAGCGAAGAGACCCAGTACTTC
CDR3 protein: CASSRTSEETQYF

J gene: TRBJ2-1
V gene: TRBV15
D gene: TRBD2
clone size: .
CDR3 DNA: TGTGCCACCAGCAGAGATGGGTCTAGCGGACATCGGAATGAGCAGTTCTTC
CDR3 protein: CATSRDGSSGHRNEQFF

J gene: TRBJ2-3
V gene: TRBV5-1
D gene: TRBD2
clone size: .
CDR3 DNA: TGCGCCAGCAGCTTGGCACCTAGCGGGAGGTCTACAGATACGCAGTATTTT
CDR3 protein: CASSLAPSGRSTDTQYF

J gene: TRBJ2-1
V gene: TRBV2
D gene: TRBD1
clone size: .
CDR3 DNA: TGTGCCAGCAGGGAACAGGGGCTCAAGTTCTTC
CDR3 protein: CASREQGLKFF

J gene: TRBJ1-1
V gene: TRBV6-5
D gene: .
clone size: .
CDR3 DNA: TGTGCCAGCTCTAGGGGGGGAGATTTTTTAGAAGCTTTCTTT
CDR3 protein: CASSRGGDFLEAFF

J gene: TRBJ1-1
V gene: TRBV5-1
D gene: TRBD1
clone size: .
CDR3 DNA: TGCGCCAGCAGCTCCGGGACAGGGGGCATGTGGGCTTTCTTT
CDR3 protein: CASSSGTGGMWAFF

J gene: TRBJ1-2
V gene: TRBV6-5
D gene: TRBD1
clone size: .
CDR3 DNA: TGTGCCAGCAGTTCCGGAACAGGGGCCGGCTACACCTTC
CDR3 protein: CASSSGTGAGYTF

J gene: TRBJ1-2
V gene: TRBV5-8
D gene: TRBD1
clone size: .
CDR3 DNA: TGTGCCAGCAGCTTGGCAGGGGGCTATGGCTACACCTTC
CDR3 protein: CASSLAGGYGYTF

J gene: TRBJ1-1
V gene: TRBV29-1
D gene: .
clone size: .
CDR3 DNA: TGCAGCGGTCTAATGAACACTGAAGCTTTCTTT
CDR3 protein: CSGLMNTEAFF

J gene: TRBJ2-1
V gene: TRBV11-3
D gene: TRBD1
clone size: .
CDR3 DNA: TGTGCCAGCAGCTTAACAGGGGACAGCTCCTACAATGAGCAGTTCTTC
CDR3 protein: CASSLTGDSSYNEQFF

J gene: TRBJ1-2
V gene: TRBV6-5
D gene: .
clone size: .
CDR3 DNA: TGTGCCAGCAGTTACGTGGGGCGCAACTATGGCTACACCTTC
CDR3 protein: CASSYVGRNYGYTF

J gene: TRBJ2-7
V gene: TRBV3-1/TRBV3-2
D gene: TRBD2
clone size: .
CDR3 DNA: TGTGCCAGCAGCCTCGGGACTAGCGGGGTTTCTTACGAGCAGTACTTC
CDR3 protein: CASSLGTSGVSYEQYF

J gene: TRBJ2-5
V gene: TRBV9
D gene: TRBD2
clone size: .
CDR3 DNA: TGTGCCAGCAGCGGTCGCGGGGGAGAGACCCAGTACTTC
CDR3 protein: CASSGRGGETQYF

J gene: TRBJ2-7
V gene: TRBV21-1
D gene: .
clone size: .
CDR3 DNA: TGTGCCAGCGAGGGGGGGCAGGACACGTCCTACGAGCAGTACTTC
CDR3 protein: CASEGGQDTSYEQYF

J gene: TRBJ2-1
V gene: TRBV11-3
D gene: TRBD2
clone size: .
CDR3 DNA: TGTGCCAGCAGCCGGACTAGCGGGGGGGCCGGTGAGCAGTTCTTC
CDR3 protein: CASSRTSGGAGEQFF

J gene: TRBJ2-5
V gene: TRBV11-1
D gene: .
clone size: .
CDR3 DNA: TGTGCCAGCAGCCGGACAGATGGGGAGACCCAGTACTTC
CDR3 protein: CASSRTDGETQYF

J gene: TRBJ1-1
V gene: TRBV27
D gene: .
clone size: few
CDR3 DNA: TGTGCCAGCAGTTCAAACTCCGTCCAGGGGAACACTGAAGCTTTCTTT
CDR3 protein: CASSSNSVQGNTEAFF